This TCR beta chain was observed in a study of blood T cells in healthy people across ages (dated by TCRdb to the mid-2010s). Context from the whole study: Template switching captured roughly one uniquely barcoded TCR beta cDNA molecule per two T cells in model experiments. Age-related changes in TCR beta repertoire diversity were measured in the study by deep sequencing normalized with unique cDNA molecular identifiers. The donors were split into four age groups: young (average 16 years), middle-aged (roughly 39), aged (roughly 60) and long-lived (under 85). Donors of different ages were randomly distributed across sequencing lanes to avoid experimental bias. Using the same blood draw, the study looked at two additional independent replicas of 1 million unique cDNA reads for two donors, one aged 18 to 30 and the other aged 80 or older. General conclusions and limits of the study: A strong correlation was found between observed TCR beta diversity and the percentage of naive T cells measured by flow cytometry. Because profiling used bulk unsorted PBMCs, naive and antigen-experienced compartments could not be compared conclusively. Donor CMV infection status was unknown, potentially confounding age-related changes in expanded clonotypes. Compared with the aged group, the long-lived group had more naive CD4+ T cells, fewer expanded clones and increased TCR diversity, a pattern suggesting age selection. Observed TCR beta diversity per million T cells fell roughly linearly with age, and a significant reduction was already apparent by age about 36. Estimates of total diversity based on one million sequenced T cells were regarded as lower bounds and as underestimates.

This clonotype was recorded a few times. No antigen is known for it. Per-base qualities were not stored, and no clone one base away is much larger. The receptor library was made with 5' RACE. TCRdb records Illumina HiSeq 2500 as the sequencer. A second PCR of about 7 to 12 cycles was performed with a sample-barcoded 5' primer and a J-beta primer mix. Each TCR beta cDNA molecule received a unique molecular identifier from a template-switch 5' adaptor carrying 12 random nucleotides. Each sample yielded at least 2.5 million CDR3-containing paired-end reads. The Mint cDNA synthesis kit, primed by a TRBC-specific oligonucleotide, was used to synthesize first-strand cDNA from all RNA. Following uracil-DNA glycosylase treatment, a first 18-cycle PCR with universal primers M1SS and BC2_uni_R was performed on all cDNA. The paper's processing steps were these. For normalization, 1 million high-quality reads, each with a distinct molecular identifier, were randomly selected from each sample. Reads with shared molecular identifiers were discarded instead of being binned into consensus sequences. CDR3 identification, clonotype clustering and error correction used MiTCR with a Q25 quality threshold and the strictest error-elimination algorithm. A nonparametric unseen species model using Euler transformation provided a lower-bound estimate of total TCR beta diversity. TCRdb trimmed public reads at Q25 via fastp, called clones via MiXCR and kept in-frame beta chains. Rows merge per CDR3 protein into single entries with the most common DNA and genes. The V and J calls shown here were made by TCRdb, not taken from the authors' results. The sample profile shows about a million distinct CDR3 sequences; under 40% of them were found once. Around 12% of the sample comes from the top ten.

The trim is 5 bases for V and 2 bases for J, with a gap of 14 bases between the germline ends. Counted from cysteine to phenylalanine, this CDR3 has 15 amino acids. Only the CDR3 region is kept as DNA, spanning 45 bases read in frame from base 1. The approximately 39 donors, aged about 6 to 95 years, were systemically healthy Caucasian individuals from Russia. Around 10 milliliters of peripheral blood were drawn from each donor into EDTA-treated Vacutainer tubes. Ficoll-Paque density-gradient centrifugation was used to isolate PBMCs, with at least 6.5 million per sample. Trizol reagent was used to extract total RNA from the PBMCs, yielding at least 6 micrograms per sample. The percentages of naive CD45RAhigh/CD27high T cells were determined by flow cytometry on a PBMC aliquot from every donor.

Sequencing input: blood. This TCR was sampled from a man aged 18 to 30 in good health. The chain is encoded by TRBV12-3 or TRBV12-4 joined to TRBJ2-3; a tentative D match to TRBD2 spans 6 bases. The bases read TGTGCCAGCAGTCCTGGGGGGACCCTCACAGATACGCAGTATTTT. It encodes CASSPGGTLTDTQYF.